This TCR beta chain comes out of a study of early T cells in non-severe SARS-CoV-2 infection. The CDR3 sequence is 20 residues long. V was clipped by 4 bases and J by 0 bases; unmatched bases: 15. CDR1 MNHNY and CDR2 SVGAGI come from the germline V gene (reference sequence). TCRdb called the 5' RACE reads again in MiXCR, with one record for every CDR3 protein. The table records 30,000 to 40,000 distinct CDR3 sequences, 4.5% to 5.5% of them present only once. This clonotype has a count of ten or more. The antigen is not known. Study findings and constraints: Sequences matched to VDJdb favored anti-spike CD8 responses, while private and CD4 specificities were missed.

This TCR derives from an adult who was a healthcare worker with PCR-confirmed SARS-CoV-2 infection or an uninfected control (not recorded which). V usage is TRBV6-6 and J usage is TRBJ2-5, with 12 bases identical to TRBD1. Sequencing used whole blood. Here the CDR3 reads CASSSGLGTGGLLYQETQYF. The CDR3 nucleotides are TGTGCCAGCAGTTCCGGACTCGGGACAGGGGGCCTCCTTTACCAAGAGACCCAGTACTTC.